Given below is one T cell receptor beta chain in context. The data were obtained in a study of OX40 agonist ivuxolimab in advanced cancers. Study-level background: Every 2 weeks, ivuxolimab was infused into the patients intravenously at between 0.01 and 10 mg/kg. Two cutaneous melanoma patients and one hepatocellular carcinoma patient, three in all, had partial responses.

The germline V gene encodes CDR1 SGHDT and CDR2 YYEEEE. Trimming pared 2 bases from V and 2 bases from J, leaving 2 bases between. The CDR3 loop spans 11 amino acids. Samples of blood were obtained at baseline, on cycle 4 day 1, and on cycle 7 day 1. Generated by immunoSEQ multiplex PCR, the TCRdb table keeps only in-frame clones and is missing some. The table has 40,000 to 50,000 clones, approximately 86% seen once. This sequence was found in an adult with an advanced solid tumor such as melanoma, head and neck, liver or kidney cancer. The input for sequencing was CD4+ or CD8+ T cells sorted from blood, taken in a trial of the OX40 agonist ivuxolimab. The chain carries TRBV5-6 and TRBJ2-7; D is unclear. CDR3 sequence (DNA): TGTGCCAGCAGCTTAGCCTACGAGCAGTACTTC. Amino acids: CASSLAYEQYF. The complete variable domain, with remaining parts taken from reference TRBV5-6 and TRBJ2-7, reads DAGVTQSPTHLIKTRGQQVTLRCSPKSGHDTVSWYQQALGQGPQFIFQYYEEEERQRGNFPDRFSGHQFPNYSSELNVNALLLGDSALYLCASSLAYEQYFGPGTRLTVT.